The T cell receptor beta chain described here comes from a study of identifying expanded T cells in peripheral blood. During the collection period, no donor immune events like infections were recorded. With respect to this clone: Its antigen is currently unknown.

Measured with immunoSEQ multiplex PCR; TCRdb has only the in-frame clones, and not every one. Of 60,000 to 80,000 clones listed, 90% are singletons. Study-level points and caveats: Technical replicates showed roughly 1.2 changed clones; two weeks approximately 16; four weeks 19.

The sample taken for sequencing was blood. The TCR comes from a person aged 18-70 years in good health.

CDR3: CASSNQGVKDGYTF. CDR3 DNA: TGTGCCAGTAGTAACCAAGGGGTGAAGGATGGCTACACCTTC. V is TRBV19 and J is TRBJ1-2, with D tentatively TRBD1 (5 bases). Trimming took off 4 bases at V and 6 bases at J, with 15 bases between the two ends. The CDR3 has 14 residues. In germline, CDR1 is LNHDA, CDR2 SQIVND (reference sequence).